One and the same sample provided the 3 T cell receptor beta chains below, sequenced in a study of OX40 agonist ivuxolimab in advanced cancers. Profiled with immunoSEQ multiplex PCR; TCRdb holds only in-frame clones, not every one. The sample holds more than 35,000 clones, around 80% seen once. This specimen consisted of CD4+ or CD8+ T cells sorted from blood, obtained in a trial of the OX40 agonist ivuxolimab. The receptors originated from an adult with an advanced solid tumor such as melanoma, head and neck, liver or kidney cancer.

The J gene is TRBJ2-5, the V gene TRBV9, with TRBD1 identical over 7 bases. The closer fit of TRBJ2-7 to the DNA end suggests the J call may be wrong. The CDR3 loop spans 14 amino acids. Germline CDR1 and CDR2: SGDLS and YYNGEE. In DNA form, the CDR3 reads TGTGCCAGCAGCGCACAGGGGTCCTCCTACGAGCAGTACTTC. Residues: CASSAQGSSYEQYF.

This chain uses TRBV19 with TRBJ1-3; D is uncertain. Germline V gene sequence: CDR1 LNHDA, CDR2 SQIVND (reference sequence). Trimming shortened V by 6 bases and J by 0 bases, and 15 bases separated the two germline ends. The CDR3 is 16 residues long. The CDR3 protein is CASRNLEWDSGNTIYF. CDR3 sequence (DNA): TGTGCCAGTAGAAACCTTGAGTGGGACTCTGGAAACACCATATATTTT.

The V call is TRBV5-5, the J call TRBJ1-1, with D unresolved. Trimming stripped 1 base from V and 3 bases from J, with 10 bases between. Looked up from germline, CDR1 is SGHKS and CDR2 is YYEKEE (reference sequence). CDR3 length: 14 amino acids. CDR3 bases: TGTGCCAGCAGCTTGTTATATCAGGACACTGAAGCTTTCTTT. The encoded protein is CASSLLYQDTEAFF.